The 8 T cell receptor beta chains listed next were all sequenced from one sample in a study of blood T cells in healthy people across ages. A sample-barcoded 5' primer and a J-beta primer mix were used in a second PCR of roughly 7 to 11 cycles. TCRdb re-called the 5' RACE reads with MiXCR, one entry per CDR3 protein. The sample lists about 1 million distinct CDR3 sequences; under 55% were seen once. Sequencing was carried out using blood. These receptors were taken from a woman in her fifties or sixties in good health.

The chain uses TRBV5-1 and TRBJ2-7, with unresolved D. The CDR3 consists of 14 residues. Germline CDR1 SGHRS, CDR2 YFSETQ. Trimming cost V 1 base and J 2 bases, with 10 bases left between them. The CDR3: CASSLRGAAYEQYF. The CDR3 region has the DNA TGCGCCAGCAGCTTGCGAGGAGCCGCCTACGAGCAGTACTTC.

V usage is TRBV20-1 and J usage is TRBJ1-3; a weak D match, TRBD1 (5 bases). Germline V gene lookup returns CDR1 DFQATT and CDR2 SNEGSKA (reference sequence). This CDR3 has 15 amino acids. V lost 4 bases and J 0 bases, leaving 13 bases between the germline ends. The CDR3 DNA reads TGCAGTGCTATTAACAGGATTACCTCTGGAAACACCATATATTTT. Translating gives CSAINRITSGNTIYF.

With respect to this clonotype: Sequence at one end of the junction differs from germline and may be a read error. CDR3 protein: CAGSGDSGKGTQYF. CDR3 nucleotide sequence: TGTGCCGGCAGTGGGGATAGCGGGAAGGGGACCCAGTACTTC. The V call is TRBV6-1, the J call TRBJ2-5; 8 bases map to TRBD2. Germline CDR1 is MNHNS and CDR2 is SASEGT. The CDR3 sequence is 14 residues long.

The chain recombines TRBV5-1 with TRBJ1-1; the match to TRBD1 covers 7 bases. J lost 2 bases, V lost 4 bases, and 8 bases had no gene match. The CDR3 has 15 amino acids. Germline assignment: CDR1 SGHRS and CDR2 YFSETQ. The CDR3 nucleotides read TGCGCCAGCAGCGTAGACGGGACAGATAACACTGAAGCTTTCTTT. Protein: CASSVDGTDNTEAFF.

The rearrangement links TRBV20-1 to TRBJ2-5; maybe TRBD2 (6 bases). The germline V and J ends were trimmed by 5 bases and 3 bases, with 19 bases remaining between them. CDR3 length equals 15 residues. Germline assignment: CDR1 DFQATT and CDR2 SNEGSKA (reference sequence). The CDR3 sequence: CSARGLGEWKETQYF. The CDR3 region has the DNA TGCAGTGCTCGGGGACTGGGGGAATGGAAAGAGACCCAGTACTTC.

In its sample, this clonotype was seen a few times. The V gene is TRBV7-8, the J gene TRBJ1-1, with 8 positions matching TRBD1. The ends lost 7 bases at V and 7 bases at J; junction bases unmatched: 5. There are 12 residues in the CDR3. Germline CDR1 SGHVS, CDR2 FQNEAQ. The DNA for the CDR3 is TGTGCCAGCACCACAGGGGGTTTTGAAGCTTTCTTT. It is translated as CASTTGGFEAFF.

The chain joins TRBV6-4 to TRBJ2-3; D may be TRBD2 (6 bases). V lost 0 bases and J 8 bases, leaving 9 bases between the germline ends. The CDR3 is 13 residues long. The germline V gene has CDR1 MRHNA and CDR2 SNTAGT. The DNA for the CDR3 is TGTGCCAGCAGTGACTCTTTGGGGGGTACGCAGTATTTT. It translates to CASSDSLGGTQYF.

This clonotype was recorded many times. DNA for the CDR3: TGTGCCAGCAGCCAGTCCGATACGCAGTATTTT. Translation gives CASSQSDTQYF. The rearrangement links TRBV3-1 to TRBJ2-3, with no clear D. Trimming pared 3 bases from V and 6 bases from J, leaving 4 bases between. Germline lookup yields CDR1 LGHDT and CDR2 YNNKEL (reference sequence). CDR3 length: 11 amino acids.